Following are 2 T cell receptor beta chains from one sample sequenced in a study of T cells in Graves' hyperthyroidism and ophthalmopathy (dated by TCRdb to between 2018 and 2021). The library was prepared using multiplex PCR. Instrument on record: Illumina HiSeq 2000. TCR beta CDR3 regions were amplified from RNA transcripts. The TCR CDR3 was subjected to a first round of RT-PCR using the HTBI primer set and the Qiagen OneStep RT-PCR kit. TCRdb reprocessed the public reads (quality trimming at Q25 with fastp, clone calling with MiXCR) and kept in-frame beta chains. For every CDR3 protein sequence, its rows merge into one entry that carries the most common genes and DNA. The sample data list over 500,000 distinct CDR3 sequences, and around 16% of these were observed just once. Around 28% of the sample is held by the ten biggest clonotypes. Sequencing used blood. The receptors shown here come from a woman in her 30s with Graves' ophthalmopathy.

V usage is TRBV11-2 and J usage is TRBJ2-5; D uncertain. V lost 5 bases and J 4 bases, leaving 11 bases between the germline ends. The germline V gene encodes CDR1 SGHAT and CDR2 FQNNGV. The CDR3 runs 13 residues. The CDR3 region is CASSLSPLETQYF. Here the CDR3 DNA reads TGTGCCAGCAGCCTGAGCCCCTTAGAGACCCAGTACTTC.

Many counts were recorded for this clonotype. The chain recombines TRBV30 with TRBJ1-1; TRBD1 matches 7 bases. V shed 5 bases, J shed 1 base, and the junction held 4 bases outside the gene matches. CDR3 length equals 13 residues. Germline CDR1 GTSNPN, CDR2 SVGIG (reference sequence). This CDR3 reads CAWARGANTEAFF. Written as DNA, the CDR3 is TGTGCCTGGGCCAGGGGGGCGAACACTGAAGCTTTCTTT.